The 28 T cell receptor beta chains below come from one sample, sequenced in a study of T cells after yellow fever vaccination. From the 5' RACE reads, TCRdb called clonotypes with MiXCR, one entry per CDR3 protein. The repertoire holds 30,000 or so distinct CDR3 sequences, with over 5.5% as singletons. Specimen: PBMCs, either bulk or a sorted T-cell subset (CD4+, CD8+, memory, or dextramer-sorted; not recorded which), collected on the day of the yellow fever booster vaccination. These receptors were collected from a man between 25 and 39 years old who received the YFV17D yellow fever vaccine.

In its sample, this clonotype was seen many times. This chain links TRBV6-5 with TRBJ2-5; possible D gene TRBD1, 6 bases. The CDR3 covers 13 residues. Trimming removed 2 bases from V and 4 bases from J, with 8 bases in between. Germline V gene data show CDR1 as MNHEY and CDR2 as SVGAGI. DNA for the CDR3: TGTGCCAGCAGTTACCAGGGGACAGAGACCCAGTACTTC. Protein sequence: CASSYQGTETQYF.

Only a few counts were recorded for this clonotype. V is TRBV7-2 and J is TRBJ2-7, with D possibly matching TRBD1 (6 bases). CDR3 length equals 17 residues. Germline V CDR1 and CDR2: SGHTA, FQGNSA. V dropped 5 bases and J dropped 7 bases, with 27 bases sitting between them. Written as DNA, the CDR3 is TGTGCCAGCAGCCGCCGACAGGCGACGTTATCCGGGAATGAGCAGTACTTC. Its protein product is CASSRRQATLSGNEQYF.

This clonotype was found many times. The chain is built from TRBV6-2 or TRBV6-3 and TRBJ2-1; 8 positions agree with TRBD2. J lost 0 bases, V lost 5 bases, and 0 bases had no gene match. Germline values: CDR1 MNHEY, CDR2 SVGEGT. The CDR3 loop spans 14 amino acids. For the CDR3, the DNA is TGTGCCAGCAGTAGCGGGAGCTCCTACAATGAGCAGTTCTTC. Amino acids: CASSSGSSYNEQFF.

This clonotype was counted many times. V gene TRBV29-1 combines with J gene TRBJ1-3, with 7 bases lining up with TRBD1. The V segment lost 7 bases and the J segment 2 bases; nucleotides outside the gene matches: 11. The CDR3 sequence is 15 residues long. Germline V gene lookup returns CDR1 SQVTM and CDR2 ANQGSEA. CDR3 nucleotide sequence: TGCAGCGCCATCCCACAGGGGTTCGCTGGAAACACCATATATTTT. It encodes CSAIPQGFAGNTIYF.

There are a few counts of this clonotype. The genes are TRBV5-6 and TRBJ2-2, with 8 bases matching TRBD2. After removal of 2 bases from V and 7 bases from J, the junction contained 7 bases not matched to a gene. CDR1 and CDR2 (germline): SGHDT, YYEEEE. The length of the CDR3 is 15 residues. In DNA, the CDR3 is TGTGCCAGCAGCTTAGCGGGAGCGTTTGGCGGGGAGCTGTTTTTT. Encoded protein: CASSLAGAFGGELFF. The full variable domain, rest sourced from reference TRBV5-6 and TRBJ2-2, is DAGVTQSPTHLIKTRGQQVTLRCSPKSGHDTVSWYQQALGQGPQFIFQYYEEEERQRGNFPDRFSGHQFPNYSSELNVNALLLGDSALYLCASSLAGAFGGELFFGEGSRLTVL.

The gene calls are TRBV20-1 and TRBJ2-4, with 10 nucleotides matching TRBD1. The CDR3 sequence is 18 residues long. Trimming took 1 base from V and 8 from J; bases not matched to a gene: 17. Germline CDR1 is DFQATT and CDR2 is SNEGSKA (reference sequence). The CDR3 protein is CSARALRHRDRGYDIQYF. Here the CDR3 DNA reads TGCAGTGCTAGAGCACTACGACACCGGGACAGGGGATACGACATTCAGTACTTC.

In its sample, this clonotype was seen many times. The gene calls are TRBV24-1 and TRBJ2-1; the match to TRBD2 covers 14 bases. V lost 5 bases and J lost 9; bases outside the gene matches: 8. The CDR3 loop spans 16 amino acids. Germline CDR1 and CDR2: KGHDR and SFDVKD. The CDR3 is CATSARGLAGVFEQFF. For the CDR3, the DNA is TGTGCCACCAGTGCAAGGGGACTAGCGGGAGTGTTTGAGCAGTTCTTC.

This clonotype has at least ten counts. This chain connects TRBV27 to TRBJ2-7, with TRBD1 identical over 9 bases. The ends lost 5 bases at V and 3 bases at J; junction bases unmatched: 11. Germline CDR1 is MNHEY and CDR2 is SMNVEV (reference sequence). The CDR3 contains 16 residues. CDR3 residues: CASSEGWTGVDYEQYF. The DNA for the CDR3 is TGTGCCAGCAGTGAGGGTTGGACAGGGGTCGACTACGAGCAGTACTTC.

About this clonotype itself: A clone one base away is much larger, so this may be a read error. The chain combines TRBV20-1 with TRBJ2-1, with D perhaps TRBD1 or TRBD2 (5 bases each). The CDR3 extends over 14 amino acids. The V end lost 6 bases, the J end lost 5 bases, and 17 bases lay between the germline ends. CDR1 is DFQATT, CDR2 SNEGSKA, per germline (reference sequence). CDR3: CSAERGLLHNEQFF. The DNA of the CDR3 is TGCAGTGCCGAGAGGGGCCTACTACACAATGAGCAGTTCTTC.

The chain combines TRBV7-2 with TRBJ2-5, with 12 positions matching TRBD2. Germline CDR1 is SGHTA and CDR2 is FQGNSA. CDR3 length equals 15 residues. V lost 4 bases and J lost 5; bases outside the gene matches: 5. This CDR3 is CASSWTSGIWETQYF. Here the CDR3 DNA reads TGTGCCAGCAGCTGGACTAGCGGGATCTGGGAGACCCAGTACTTC.

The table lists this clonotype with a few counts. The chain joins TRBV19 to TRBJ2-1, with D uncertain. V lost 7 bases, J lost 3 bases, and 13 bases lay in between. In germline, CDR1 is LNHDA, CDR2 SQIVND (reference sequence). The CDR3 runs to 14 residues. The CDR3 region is CASKTYGDYNEQFF. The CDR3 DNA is TGTGCCAGTAAAACTTATGGGGACTACAATGAGCAGTTCTTC.

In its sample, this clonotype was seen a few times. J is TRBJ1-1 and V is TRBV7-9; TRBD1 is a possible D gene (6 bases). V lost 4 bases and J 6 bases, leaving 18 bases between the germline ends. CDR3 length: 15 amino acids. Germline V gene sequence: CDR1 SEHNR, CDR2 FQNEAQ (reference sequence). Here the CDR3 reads CASSSPHTGIPEAFF. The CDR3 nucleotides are TGTGCCAGCAGCTCCCCTCACACAGGGATACCTGAAGCTTTCTTT. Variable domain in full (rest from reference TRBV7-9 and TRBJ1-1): DTGVSQNPRHKITKRGQNVTFRCDPISEHNRLYWYRQTLGQGPEFLTYFQNEAQLEKSRLLSDRFSAERPKGSFSTLEIQRTEQGDSAMYLCASSSPHTGIPEAFFGQGTRLTVV.

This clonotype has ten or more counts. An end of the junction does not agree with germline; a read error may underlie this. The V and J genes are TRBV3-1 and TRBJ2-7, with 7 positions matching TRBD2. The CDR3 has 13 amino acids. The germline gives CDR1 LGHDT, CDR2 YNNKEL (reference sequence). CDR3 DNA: TGTGCCGACCCAGGACTAGAGTCCTATGAGCAGTACTTC. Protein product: CADPGLESYEQYF.

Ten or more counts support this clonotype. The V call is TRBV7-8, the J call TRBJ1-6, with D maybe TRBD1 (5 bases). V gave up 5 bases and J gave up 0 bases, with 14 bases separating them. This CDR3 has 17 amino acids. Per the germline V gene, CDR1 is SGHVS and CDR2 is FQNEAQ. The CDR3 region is CASSPRGGGSYNSPLHF. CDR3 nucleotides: TGTGCCAGCAGCCCCCGTGGGGGAGGCTCCTATAATTCACCCCTCCACTTT.

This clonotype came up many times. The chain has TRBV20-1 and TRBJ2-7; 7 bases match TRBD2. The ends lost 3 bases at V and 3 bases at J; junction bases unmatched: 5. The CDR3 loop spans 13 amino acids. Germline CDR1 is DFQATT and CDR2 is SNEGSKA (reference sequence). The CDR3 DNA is TGCAGTGCTAGTGGGGGGGGGATCTACGAGCAGTACTTC. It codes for CSASGGGIYEQYF.

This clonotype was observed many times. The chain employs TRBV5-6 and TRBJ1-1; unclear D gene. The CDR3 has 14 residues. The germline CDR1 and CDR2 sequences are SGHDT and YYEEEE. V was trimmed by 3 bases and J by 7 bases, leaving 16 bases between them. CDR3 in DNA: TGTGCCAGCAGCTACGTCCGGCAATCTGGTGAAGCTTTCTTT. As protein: CASSYVRQSGEAFF.

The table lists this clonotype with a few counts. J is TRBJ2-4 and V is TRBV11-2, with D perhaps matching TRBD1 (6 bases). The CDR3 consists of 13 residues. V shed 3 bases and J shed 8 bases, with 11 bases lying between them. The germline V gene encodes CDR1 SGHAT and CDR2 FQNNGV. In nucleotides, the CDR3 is TGTGCCAGCAGCTTTCACACAGGGTACATTCAGTACTTC. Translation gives CASSFHTGYIQYF.

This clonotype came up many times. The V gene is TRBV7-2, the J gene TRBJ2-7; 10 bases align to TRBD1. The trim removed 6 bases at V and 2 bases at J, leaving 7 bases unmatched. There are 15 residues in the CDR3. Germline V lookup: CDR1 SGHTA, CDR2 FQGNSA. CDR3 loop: CASRAGQGVTYEQYF. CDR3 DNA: TGTGCCAGCAGAGCCGGACAGGGGGTAACCTACGAGCAGTACTTC.

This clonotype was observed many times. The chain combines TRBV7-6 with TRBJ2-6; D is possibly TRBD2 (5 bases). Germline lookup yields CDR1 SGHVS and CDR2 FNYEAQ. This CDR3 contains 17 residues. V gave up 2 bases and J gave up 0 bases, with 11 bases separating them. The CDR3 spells CASSLRSRASGANVLTF. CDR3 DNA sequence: TGTGCCAGCAGCTTAAGATCGCGGGCCTCTGGGGCCAACGTCCTGACTTTC. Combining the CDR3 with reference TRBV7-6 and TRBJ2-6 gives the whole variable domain GAGVSQSPRYKVTKRGQDVALRCDPISGHVSLYWYRQALGQGPEFLTYFNYEAQQDKSGLPNDRFSAERPEGSISTLTIQRTEQRDSAMYRCASSLRSRASGANVLTFGAGSRLTVL.

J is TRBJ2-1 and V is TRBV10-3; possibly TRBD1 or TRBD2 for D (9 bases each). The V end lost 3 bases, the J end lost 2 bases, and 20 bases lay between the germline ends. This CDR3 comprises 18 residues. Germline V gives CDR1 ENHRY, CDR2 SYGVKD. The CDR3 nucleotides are TGTGCCATCAGTGAACCCCGCGGGGGGGACAGGGCCTACAATGAGCAGTTCTTC. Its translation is CAISEPRGGDRAYNEQFF.

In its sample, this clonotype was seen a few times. CDR3 bases: TGTGCCAGCAGTTTGGACGGGAACACATACAATGAGCAGTTCTTC. Protein: CASSLDGNTYNEQFF. The chain has TRBV28 and TRBJ2-1; tentative D call: TRBD2 (5 bases). The germline V gene encodes CDR1 MDHEN and CDR2 SYDVKM. Trimming cost V 3 bases and J 4 bases, with 13 bases left between them. This CDR3 region has 15 residues.

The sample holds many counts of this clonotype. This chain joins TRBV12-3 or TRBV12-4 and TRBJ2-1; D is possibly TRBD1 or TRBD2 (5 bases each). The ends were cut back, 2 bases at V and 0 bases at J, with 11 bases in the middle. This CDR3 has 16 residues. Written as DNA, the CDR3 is TGTGCCAGCAGTTTAATGTTTGGGGGCTCCTACAATGAGCAGTTCTTC. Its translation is CASSLMFGGSYNEQFF.

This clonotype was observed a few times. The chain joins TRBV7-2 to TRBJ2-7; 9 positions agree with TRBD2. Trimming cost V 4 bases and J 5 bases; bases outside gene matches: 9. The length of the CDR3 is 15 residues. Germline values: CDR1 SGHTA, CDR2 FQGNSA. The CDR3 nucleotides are TGTGCCAGCAGCTATTCCCTAGCGGGATTGGACGAGCAGTACTTC. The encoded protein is CASSYSLAGLDEQYF.

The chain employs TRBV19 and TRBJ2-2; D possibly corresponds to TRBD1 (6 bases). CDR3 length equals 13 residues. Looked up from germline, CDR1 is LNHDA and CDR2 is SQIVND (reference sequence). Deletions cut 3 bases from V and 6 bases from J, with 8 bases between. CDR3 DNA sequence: TGTGCCAGTAGTATTCGACAGGCCGGGGAGCTGTTTTTT. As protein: CASSIRQAGELFF.

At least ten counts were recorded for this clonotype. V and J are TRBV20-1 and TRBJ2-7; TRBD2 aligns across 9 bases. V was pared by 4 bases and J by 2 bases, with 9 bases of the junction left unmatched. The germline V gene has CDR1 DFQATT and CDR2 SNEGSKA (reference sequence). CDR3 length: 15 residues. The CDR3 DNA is TGCAGTGCTACCACCCCTAGCGGGGCCGCCTACGAGCAGTACTTC. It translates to CSATTPSGAAYEQYF.

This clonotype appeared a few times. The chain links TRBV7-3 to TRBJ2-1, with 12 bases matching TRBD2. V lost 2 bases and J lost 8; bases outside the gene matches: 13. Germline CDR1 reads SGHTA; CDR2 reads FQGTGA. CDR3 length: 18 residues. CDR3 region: CASSLLPPTSGSLDEQFF. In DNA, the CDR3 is TGTGCCAGCAGCTTATTACCTCCGACTAGCGGGAGTTTAGATGAGCAGTTCTTC.

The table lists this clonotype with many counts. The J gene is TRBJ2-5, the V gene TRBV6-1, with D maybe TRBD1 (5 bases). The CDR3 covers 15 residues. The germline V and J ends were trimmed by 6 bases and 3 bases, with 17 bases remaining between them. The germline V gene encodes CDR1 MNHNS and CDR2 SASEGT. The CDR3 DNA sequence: TGTGCCAGCAGCTGGCGCGCGACAGCGAAAGAGACCCAGTACTTC. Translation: CASSWRATAKETQYF.

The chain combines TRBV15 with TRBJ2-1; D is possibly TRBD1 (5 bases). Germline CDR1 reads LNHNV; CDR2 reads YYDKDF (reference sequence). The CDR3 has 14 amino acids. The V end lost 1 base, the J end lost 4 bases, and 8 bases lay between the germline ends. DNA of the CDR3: TGTGCCACCAGCAGAGGACAGCAATACAATGAGCAGTTCTTC. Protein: CATSRGQQYNEQFF.